This T cell receptor (beta chain) originates from a study of blood T cell repertoires in COVID-19. About the study: Samples representing acute and convalescent COVID-19 were sourced from the United States, Italy and Spain.

V was clipped by 8 bases and J by 1 base; unmatched bases: 14. This CDR3 spans 16 amino acids. Germline V gives CDR1 LNHDA, CDR2 SQIVND (reference sequence). In the authors' workflow: Amplification of reference gene primers provided the estimated nucleated cell counts. Profiled with immunoSEQ multiplex PCR; TCRdb holds only in-frame clones, not every one. V, J and clone size derive from that table, while D and trimming were established from the DNA sequence. The sample has hundreds of thousands of clones; roughly 90% are singletons. This clonotype was sampled from a man in his forties with acute or convalescent COVID-19. The gene calls are TRBV19 and TRBJ2-7; 7 positions match TRBD1. Sequenced sample: peripheral blood. The CDR3 sequence: CASRLVGPGGSYEQYF. The DNA for the CDR3 is TGTGCCAGTCGCCTCGTTGGTCCAGGGGGATCCTACGAGCAGTACTTC. Variable domain in full (rest from reference TRBV19 and TRBJ2-7): DGGITQSPKYLFRKEGQNVTLSCEQNLNHDAMYWYRQDPGQGLRLIYYSQIVNDFQKGDIAEGYSVSREKKESFPLTVTSAQKNPTAFYLCASRLVGPGGSYEQYFGPGTRLTVT.